One TCR beta chain is described in this entry. These data are taken from a study of shared clonotypes between healthy human individuals. The CDR3 contains 17 residues. Running of the assay took place at deep level. It was around 180 ng DNA, 25,000 to 35,000 T cell genomes, that sorted-subset replicate PCRs used. Data came from immunoSEQ multiplex PCR; TCRdb stores just in-frame clones and leaves some out. In the table there are approximately 500,000 clones, 90% to 96% of which are singletons. The V call is TRBV12-2, the J call TRBJ2-5. TRBV12-2 is termed a pseudogene. The specimen was naive CD4+ T cells sorted from blood. This sample's subset: CD45RA+ positively selected. This clonotype was sampled from a woman aged 25 to 39 in good health. The CDR3 sequence: CASRLAWVTGTQETQYF. The DNA for the CDR3 is TGTGCAAGTCGCTTAGCGTGGGTCACAGGGACTCAAGAGACCCAGTACTTC.